A single sample is the source of the 22 T cell receptor beta chains below, sequenced in a study of cytomegalovirus exposure and HLA in healthy donors. The PCR used 60 Vbeta and 13 Jbeta primers. TCRdb's table, derived via immunoSEQ multiplex PCR, lists solely in-frame clones and lacks some. The top ten clones hold approximately 1.8% of a sample with about 200,000 clones, nearly 80% of them seen once. The source material was PBMCs. These receptors were collected from a male donor in good health and CMV-seronegative.

The chain couples TRBV6-5 to TRBJ1-1; 7 bases match TRBD1. The CDR3 is 15 residues long. Germline assignment: CDR1 MNHEY and CDR2 SVGAGI. The trim removed 6 bases at V and 4 bases at J, leaving 11 bases unmatched. CDR3 nucleotides: TGTGCCAGCAGATCACTACAGGGGTGGGCCACTGAAGCTTTCTTT. Encoded protein: CASRSLQGWATEAFF.

This chain joins TRBV7-2 and TRBJ1-4; the match to TRBD1 covers 7 bases. Germline CDR1 and CDR2: SGHTA and FQGNSA. The CDR3 consists of 15 residues. J gave up 6 bases and V 6 bases, and 10 bases lay outside the gene matches. The CDR3 sequence: CASSLHFGTDEKLFF. The CDR3 bases are TGTGCCAGCAGTCTGCATTTCGGGACAGATGAAAAACTGTTTTTT.

The chain carries TRBV9 and TRBJ2-3, with D possibly being TRBD1 (6 bases). The CDR3 is 17 residues long. Per the germline V gene, CDR1 is SGDLS and CDR2 is YYNGEE. The germline V and J ends were trimmed by 2 bases and 9 bases, with 25 bases remaining between them. In nucleotides, the CDR3 is TGTGCCAGCAGCGTTGCCCTGAGGGGGACATTAGATAAGACGCAGTATTTT. This codes for CASSVALRGTLDKTQYF. Using reference TRBV9 and TRBJ2-3 for the parts outside the CDR3, the full variable domain is DSGVTQTPKHLITATGQRVTLRCSPRSGDLSVYWYQQSLDQGLQFLIQYYNGEERAKGNILERFSAQQFPDLHSELNLSSLELGDSALYFCASSVALRGTLDKTQYFGPGTRLTVL.

The chain recombines TRBV19 with TRBJ1-4, with TRBD1 matching over 7 bases. Germline V gene data show CDR1 as LNHDA and CDR2 as SQIVND (reference sequence). J lost 3 bases, V lost 3 bases, and 7 bases had no gene match. This CDR3 has 16 residues. In DNA form, the CDR3 reads TGTGCCAGTAGTATTATGTCGACAGGGCCTAATGAAAAACTGTTTTTT. This translates into CASSIMSTGPNEKLFF.

V gene TRBV27 combines with J gene TRBJ2-1; no clear D gene. This CDR3 has 11 amino acids. CDR1 and CDR2 (germline): MNHEY, SMNVEV (reference sequence). Trimming left V 7 bases short and J 1 base short, with 2 bases between. The CDR3 nucleotides are TGTGCCAGCACTTCCTACAATGAGCAGTTCTTC. Encoded protein: CASTSYNEQFF.

The chain combines TRBV11-2 with TRBJ1-1; D possibly corresponds to TRBD1 (5 bases). Trimming stripped 4 bases from V and 6 bases from J, with 9 bases between. Germline assignment: CDR1 SGHAT and CDR2 FQNNGV. This CDR3 comprises 12 residues. Here the CDR3 reads CASSSRVPEAFF. CDR3 nucleotides: TGTGCCAGCAGCTCCAGGGTCCCTGAAGCTTTCTTT.

The rearrangement joins TRBV11-3 to TRBJ2-7, with TRBD1 matching 7 bases. The CDR3 sequence is 16 residues long. The germline CDR1 and CDR2 sequences are SGHNT and YENEEA. V lost 2 bases and J lost 2; bases outside the gene matches: 9. The CDR3 region is CASSLIQGPPTYEQYF. The CDR3 DNA reads as TGTGCCAGCAGCTTAATACAGGGGCCACCTACCTACGAGCAGTACTTC.

The chain combines TRBV10-3 with TRBJ1-5; 10 bases map to TRBD1. Germline CDR1 is ENHRY and CDR2 is SYGVKD. The CDR3 consists of 20 residues. V dropped 3 bases and J dropped 2; count of bases not matched to a gene: 16. The CDR3 loop is CAISEYTPGQGFMGNQPQHF. Written as DNA, the CDR3 is TGTGCCATCAGTGAATACACTCCGGGACAGGGGTTCATGGGCAATCAGCCCCAGCATTTT.

V and J are TRBV27 and TRBJ2-3; D might be TRBD2 (6 bases). Germline CDR1 MNHEY, CDR2 SMNVEV (reference sequence). This CDR3 is built from 15 residues. V was shortened by 3 bases and J by 0 bases, with 10 bases between the two germline ends. The DNA for the CDR3 is TGTGCCAGCAGTTTTTACGGGACTAGCACAGATACGCAGTATTTT. Protein sequence: CASSFYGTSTDTQYF.

The gene calls are TRBV7-6 and TRBJ2-2, with 9 nucleotides matching TRBD2. Germline V gene lookup returns CDR1 SGHVS and CDR2 FNYEAQ. Trimming cost V 0 bases and J 5 bases; bases outside gene matches: 4. The CDR3 is 16 amino acids. For the CDR3, the DNA is TGTGCCAGCAGCTTAGCACTAGCGGGCGGGACCGGGGAGCTGTTTTTT. Its protein is CASSLALAGGTGELFF.

The chain combines TRBV18 with TRBJ1-2; a weak D match, TRBD1 (6 bases). Germline CDR1 reads KGHSH; CDR2 reads LQKENI. The CDR3 consists of 15 residues. Trimming shortened V by 1 base and J by 2 bases, and 11 bases separated the two germline ends. CDR3 nucleotide sequence: TGTGCCAGCTCACCACAGGGGGGGGTGAACTATGGCTACACCTTC. Its translation: CASSPQGGVNYGYTF.

The rearrangement uses TRBV28 and TRBJ2-5; a weak D match, TRBD1 (6 bases). V shed 3 bases and J shed 5 bases, with 10 bases lying between them. CDR1 is MDHEN, CDR2 SYDVKM, per germline. This CDR3 has 13 residues. The CDR3 region is CASSLGQGETQYF. DNA of the CDR3: TGTGCCAGCAGTTTGGGCCAGGGGGAGACCCAGTACTTC.

This CDR3 is CASSVAQGGNTEAFF. The CDR3 DNA sequence: TGTGCCAGCAGCGTAGCACAGGGGGGGAACACTGAAGCTTTCTTT. The V call is TRBV9, the J call TRBJ1-1; 8 bases are a match to TRBD1. V lost 0 bases, J lost 1 base, and 2 bases stayed unmatched. The germline CDR1 and CDR2 sequences are SGDLS and YYNGEE. The length of the CDR3 is 15 residues.

The J gene is TRBJ2-5, the V gene TRBV7-2; possible D gene TRBD1, 6 bases. Germline assignment: CDR1 SGHTA and CDR2 FQGNSA. Trimming removed 5 bases from V and 5 bases from J, with 21 bases in between. This CDR3 contains 16 residues. DNA for the CDR3: TGTGCCAGCAGCCCATACACCAGTACAGGGTGGGAGACCCAGTACTTC. Its protein product is CASSPYTSTGWETQYF.

This chain links TRBV2 with TRBJ1-1; D is perhaps TRBD1 (5 bases). The V gene's germline CDR1 is SNHLY and CDR2 FYNNEI. V was pared by 10 bases and J by 6 bases, with 18 bases between. This CDR3 contains 13 residues. The CDR3 nucleotides read TGTGCCATCCATCAGGGAATTAAATCTGAAGCTTTCTTT. Protein product: CAIHQGIKSEAFF. The complete variable domain, with remaining parts taken from reference TRBV2 and TRBJ1-1, reads EPEVTQTPSHQVTQMGQEVILRCVPISNHLYFYWYRQILGQKVEFLVSFYNNEISEKSEIFDDQFSVERPDGSNFTLKIRSTKLEDSAMYFCAIHQGIKSEAFFGQGTRLTVV.

The chain recombines TRBV6-5 with TRBJ2-4; D is perhaps TRBD1 (6 bases). This CDR3 comprises 16 residues. Trimming stripped 2 bases from V and 0 bases from J, with 11 bases between. Germline CDR1 reads MNHEY; CDR2 reads SVGAGI. The CDR3 reads CASSYLGASAKNIQYF. The CDR3 nucleotides read TGTGCCAGCAGTTACCTGGGGGCCTCAGCCAAAAACATTCAGTACTTC.

This chain links TRBV7-9 with TRBJ2-3; TRBD2 matches 12 bases. V lost 4 bases, J lost 10 bases, and 12 bases stayed unmatched. Germline V lookup: CDR1 SEHNR, CDR2 FQNEAQ (reference sequence). This CDR3 comprises 16 residues. The CDR3 region is CASSSPLAGGLEAQYF. The CDR3 coding sequence is TGTGCCAGCAGCTCTCCACTAGCGGGGGGCCTGGAGGCGCAGTATTTT.

The chain is built from TRBV2 and TRBJ1-6, with D unresolved. The CDR3 has 14 amino acids. Germline V CDR1 and CDR2: SNHLY, FYNNEI. V was shortened by 5 bases and J by 0 bases, with 5 bases between the two germline ends. The CDR3, as DNA: TGTGCCAGCAGTCCGAGCTCCTATAATTCACCCCTCCACTTT. As protein: CASSPSSYNSPLHF.

This clone has more than one count but fewer than ten. The rearrangement links TRBV27 to TRBJ2-7; 8 bases align to TRBD2. Germline trimming cut 2 bases from V and 6 bases from J; bases unmatched to any gene: 6. The germline V gene encodes CDR1 MNHEY and CDR2 SMNVEV (reference sequence). The CDR3 is 14 amino acids. CDR3 amino acids: CASSLSGSVFEQYF. CDR3 bases: TGTGCCAGCAGTTTAAGCGGGAGTGTCTTCGAGCAGTACTTC.

The chain uses TRBV27 and TRBJ2-3, with 11 positions matching TRBD2. J was trimmed by 3 bases and V by 6 bases; bases with no gene match: 23. This CDR3 has 21 residues. Germline V lookup: CDR1 MNHEY, CDR2 SMNVEV (reference sequence). The CDR3 nucleotides read TGTGCCAGCAGGGGCGGTTATAGCGGGGGGGGGTATAGGCTAGGGACAGATACGCAGTATTTT. It yields the protein CASRGGYSGGGYRLGTDTQYF.

This clone was counted only a few times. The genes are TRBV27 and TRBJ2-3, with 9 bases that match TRBD1. Germline loops: CDR1 MNHEY, CDR2 SMNVEV (reference sequence). The CDR3 consists of 15 residues. V lost 5 bases to trimming and J lost 1 base; unmatched junction nucleotides: 4. CDR3 in amino acids: CASSRRDRGTDTQYF. CDR3 coding DNA: TGTGCCAGCAGTCGCCGGGACAGGGGCACAGATACGCAGTATTTT.

The chain is built from TRBV5-1 and TRBJ2-7; 8 nucleotides match TRBD1. The CDR3 is made up of 15 amino acids. Losses at the gene ends were 0 bases for V and 4 bases for J; bases not matched to a gene: 6. The germline V gene has CDR1 SGHRS and CDR2 YFSETQ. CDR3 residues: CASSLGQGFRYEQYF. DNA of the CDR3: TGCGCCAGCAGCTTGGGACAGGGGTTTAGGTACGAGCAGTACTTC.